This T cell receptor (beta chain) was sequenced during a study of PD-1 blockade in classical Hodgkin lymphoma. Study findings and constraints: Diversity in CD4+ TCRs, unlike that measured in CD8+ TCRs, had risen significantly by C4D1. Among the patients, those starting nivolumab under 1 year after ASCT were excluded. Reports described newly diagnosed patients as having lower baseline TCR diversity than healthy donors.

Profiling relied on immunoSEQ multiplex PCR, and the TCRdb table lists in-frame clones only, not all of them. The sample lists about 26,000 clones, over 75% seen once, with around 2.5% in the top ten. Each patient's relapse followed autologous stem cell transplantation, and brentuximab vedotin exposure varied. Only a few counts were recorded for this clone. As yet, its antigen is unknown. Germline V gene sequence: CDR1 LNHDA, CDR2 SQIVND (reference sequence). V was pared by 1 base and J by 7 bases, with 11 bases between. The CDR3 consists of 14 residues. This chain connects TRBV19 to TRBJ2-1, with D uncertain. The TCR comes from a human donor with classical Hodgkin lymphoma. The sequences come from peripheral blood mononuclear cells (PBMCs), collected at baseline. The CDR3 coding sequence is TGTGCCAGTAGTATAGCGGTGGGTTCGAATGAGCAGTTCTTC. Encoded protein: CASSIAVGSNEQFF.